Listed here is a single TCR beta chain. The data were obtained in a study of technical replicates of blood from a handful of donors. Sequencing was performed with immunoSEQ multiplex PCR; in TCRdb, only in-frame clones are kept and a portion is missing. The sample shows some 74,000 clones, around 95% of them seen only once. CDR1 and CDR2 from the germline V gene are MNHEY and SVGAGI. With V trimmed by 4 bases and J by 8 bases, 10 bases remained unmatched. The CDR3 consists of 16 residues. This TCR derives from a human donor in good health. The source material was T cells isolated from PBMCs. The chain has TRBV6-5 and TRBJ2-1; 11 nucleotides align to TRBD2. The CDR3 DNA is TGTGCCAGCAGTTGGGTTAGCGGGGGGGCCGGAGATGAGCAGTTCTTC. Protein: CASSWVSGGAGDEQFF.